Listed here are 20 T cell receptor beta chains from one sample, sequenced in a study of blood T cells in healthy people across ages. Together with a sample-barcoded 5' primer, a J-beta primer mix was included in a second PCR lasting roughly 6 to 12 cycles. TCRdb fed the 5' RACE reads into MiXCR, producing one record per CDR3 protein. Here the sample spans about 650,000 distinct CDR3 sequences, around 32% being singletons. The sample consisted of blood. All receptors come from a woman older than 75 in good health.

There are a few counts of this clonotype. A clone one base away is much larger, so this may be a read error. J is TRBJ2-5 and V is TRBV20-1, with no clear D. The CDR3 runs 15 residues. The germline gives CDR1 DFQATT, CDR2 SNEGSKA (reference sequence). CDR3 in amino acids: CSARDSNPQQETRYF. CDR3 DNA: TGCAGTGCTAGAGATTCGAACCCACAACAAGAGACCCGGTACTTC.

The chain combines TRBV5-1 with TRBJ2-7; tentatively, D is TRBD2 (6 bases). Trimming shortened V by 3 bases and J by 5 bases, and 24 bases separated the two germline ends. The germline V gene encodes CDR1 SGHRS and CDR2 YFSETQ. The CDR3 has 17 residues. The CDR3 protein is CASSSTLIAAPEDEQYF. DNA for the CDR3: TGCGCCAGCAGCTCCACTTTGATAGCGGCCCCTGAGGACGAGCAGTACTTC.

The chain employs TRBV7-9 and TRBJ1-6, with D perhaps matching TRBD1 (6 bases). The CDR3 runs 12 residues. V lost 4 bases to trimming and J lost 13 bases, with 11 bases between them. Germline CDR1 and CDR2: SEHNR and FQNEAQ (reference sequence). CDR3 DNA: TGTGCCAGCAGCTCACAGGGCGCGCCCCTCCACTTT. It is translated as CASSSQGAPLHF.

In DNA, the CDR3 is TGTGCCAGCAGTGGACAGGACAGGGCTCGTACAGCTTTCTTT. Amino acid sequence: CASSGQDRARTAFF. This sequence joins TRBV28 and TRBJ1-1, with 8 bases lining up with TRBD1. J lost 10 bases, V lost 5 bases, and 12 bases had no gene match. From germline, CDR1 is MDHEN and CDR2 SYDVKM. The CDR3 sequence is 14 residues long.

The J gene is TRBJ1-1, the V gene TRBV7-3; D gene ambiguous. This CDR3 contains 13 residues. Per the germline V gene, CDR1 is SGHTA and CDR2 is FQGTGA. Trimming removed 5 bases from V and 4 bases from J, with 11 bases in between. In nucleotides, the CDR3 is TGTGCCAGCAGCCCGCTGGGTTTCACTGAAGCTTTCTTT. Translation gives CASSPLGFTEAFF.

Of note for this clonotype: Just one base apart from a much larger clone, this may be a read error. This sequence joins TRBV3-1 and TRBJ2-5, with TRBD2 matching over 7 bases. Looked up from germline, CDR1 is LGHDT and CDR2 is YNNKEL (reference sequence). CDR3 length equals 13 residues. The CDR3, as DNA: TGTGCCCTGGGGCGGGGGACCCAAGAGGCCCAGTACTTC. Its translation: CALGRGTQEAQYF.

The table lists this clonotype with many counts. The chain has TRBV27 and TRBJ1-1; D is uncertain. The CDR3 is 13 residues long. The ends were cut back, 5 bases at V and 0 bases at J, with 7 bases in the middle. Germline V gene sequence: CDR1 MNHEY, CDR2 SMNVEV (reference sequence). The CDR3 sequence is CASSQNMNTEAFF. The CDR3 DNA reads as TGTGCCAGCAGTCAGAATATGAACACTGAAGCTTTCTTT.

This clonotype has only a few counts. A read error may be the cause here, since a much bigger clone is one base away. J is TRBJ2-7 and V is TRBV27; D might be TRBD1 or TRBD2, each matching 6 bases. CDR1 and CDR2 from the germline V gene are MNHEY and SMNVEV (reference sequence). The CDR3 runs to 14 residues. Trimming stripped 4 bases from V and 2 bases from J, with 12 bases between. This CDR3 reads CASSWGAATYEQYF. The DNA for the CDR3 is TGTGCCAGCAGTTGGGGGGCAGCGACCTACGAGCAGTACTTC.

This clonotype was picked up many times. The gene calls are TRBV4-3 and TRBJ1-1; tentative D call: TRBD1 (6 bases). The V end lost 1 base, the J end lost 1 base, and 10 bases lay between the germline ends. The V gene's germline CDR1 is LGHNA and CDR2 YSLEER. This CDR3 region has 15 residues. The CDR3 sequence: CASSQGQAQNTEAFF. CDR3 in DNA: TGCGCCAGCAGCCAAGGACAGGCTCAGAACACTGAAGCTTTCTTT.

This clonotype has at least ten counts. The chain combines TRBV5-1 with TRBJ2-7; perhaps TRBD2 as D (6 bases). The germline V and J ends were trimmed by 5 bases and 0 bases, with 12 bases remaining between them. CDR3 length equals 14 residues. From germline, CDR1 is SGHRS and CDR2 YFSETQ. CDR3 DNA: TGCGCCAGCAGTATTGTTAGCGGCTCCTACGAGCAGTACTTC. It specifies CASSIVSGSYEQYF.

Points on this clonotype: At one end, the junction sequence differs from germline, possibly due to a read error. This rearrangement joins TRBV19 to TRBJ1-1; no clear D. From germline, CDR1 is LNHDA and CDR2 SQIVND (reference sequence). The CDR3 runs 13 residues. The CDR3 loop is CTSSISADTEAFF. CDR3 nucleotides: TGTACCAGTAGTATCTCGGCAGACACTGAAGCTTTCTTT.

In regard to this clonotype: This sequence may be a read error, since a much larger clone differs from it by one base. The chain recombines TRBV5-1 with TRBJ2-7, with 9 positions matching TRBD1. The germline gives CDR1 SGHRS, CDR2 YFSETQ. This CDR3 comprises 16 residues. The CDR3 nucleotides read TGCGCCAACAGCTCTGCCGCCGGGACAGGGTTGTACGAGCAGTACTTC. This translates into CANSSAAGTGLYEQYF.

This clonotype was counted ten times or more. The chain has TRBV10-3 and TRBJ2-5, with a tentative D call TRBD2 (6 bases). Per germline, CDR1 ENHRY and CDR2 SYGVKD. This CDR3 has 12 amino acids. Between the trimmed V and J ends, which lost 6 bases and 5 bases, there was a span of 10 bases. CDR3 DNA sequence: TGTGCCATCAGGACGAGCGGGGAGACCCAGTACTTC. Its translation is CAIRTSGETQYF.

This clonotype was seen ten or more times. The CDR3 DNA follows: TGCAGTGCCAGTGGGGGACAGGGGTTTTCGAGGGACCAGTACTTC. It is translated as CSASGGQGFSRDQYF. V is TRBV20-1 and J is TRBJ2-5; TRBD1 matches at 10 bases. CDR3 size: 15 residues. V gave up 6 bases and J gave up 10 bases; unmatched junction bases: 17. The germline gives CDR1 DFQATT, CDR2 SNEGSKA (reference sequence).

This clonotype was seen at least ten times. This rearrangement joins TRBV7-2 to TRBJ1-5; 12 bases are a match to TRBD1. The CDR3 sequence is 15 residues long. V lost 5 bases, J lost 5 bases, and 4 bases stayed unmatched. Germline V gene data show CDR1 as SGHTA and CDR2 as FQGNSA. The CDR3 DNA is TGTGCCAGCAGCCCCGGGACAGGGGGCTATCAGCCCCAGCATTTT. This sequence encodes CASSPGTGGYQPQHF.

Concerning this clonotype: This may arise from a read error, as a much more abundant clone is one base away. V usage is TRBV19 and J usage is TRBJ1-5; tentatively, D is TRBD1 (5 bases). The V end lost 7 bases, the J end lost 0 bases, and 16 bases lay between the germline ends. CDR3 size: 16 residues. Germline assignment: CDR1 LNHDA and CDR2 SQIVND (reference sequence). The CDR3 loop is CASTPRGGHSNQPQHF. CDR3 nucleotide sequence: TGTGCCAGTACTCCGAGGGGAGGGCATAGCAATCAGCCCCAGCATTTT.

The gene calls are TRBV30 and TRBJ2-5; a possible D gene is TRBD1 (6 bases). V gave up 5 bases and J gave up 4 bases, with 14 bases separating them. Germline-derived CDR1 and CDR2 are GTSNPN and SVGIG (reference sequence). CDR3 size: 13 residues. The CDR3 DNA sequence: TGTGCCTGGGGCCTACAGGGAAGAGAGACCCAGTACTTC. Protein sequence: CAWGLQGRETQYF.

V gene TRBV6-5 combines with J gene TRBJ2-3; tentative D call: TRBD2 (5 bases). Germline lookup yields CDR1 MNHEY and CDR2 SVGAGI. V gave up 0 bases and J gave up 4 bases, with 14 bases separating them. The CDR3 consists of 16 residues. The CDR3 DNA follows: TGTGCCAGCAGTTACTCGGGTACTCTGCGGGCAGATACGCAGTATTTT. Translation gives CASSYSGTLRADTQYF.

This clonotype was counted only a few times. The rearrangement joins TRBV20-1 to TRBJ2-3; 9 positions agree with TRBD1. The length of the CDR3 is 16 residues. In germline, CDR1 is DFQATT, CDR2 SNEGSKA (reference sequence). V was pared by 0 bases and J by 6 bases, with 10 bases of the junction left unmatched. The CDR3 coding sequence is TGCAGTGCTAGAGATCCCAACAGGGGGCCGGGGGATACGCAGTATTTT. Its protein product is CSARDPNRGPGDTQYF.

This clonotype was seen repeatedly, ten times or more. The rearrangement links TRBV4-3 to TRBJ2-5; D is perhaps TRBD1 or TRBD2 (5 bases each). Germline V CDR1 and CDR2: LGHNA, YSLEER. The CDR3 is made up of 14 amino acids. Deletions cut 4 bases from V and 11 bases from J, with 20 bases between. CDR3 DNA sequence: TGCGCCAGCAGCCGTACCCGGGTCAAAGGGGAGCAGTACTTC. Encoded protein: CASSRTRVKGEQYF.